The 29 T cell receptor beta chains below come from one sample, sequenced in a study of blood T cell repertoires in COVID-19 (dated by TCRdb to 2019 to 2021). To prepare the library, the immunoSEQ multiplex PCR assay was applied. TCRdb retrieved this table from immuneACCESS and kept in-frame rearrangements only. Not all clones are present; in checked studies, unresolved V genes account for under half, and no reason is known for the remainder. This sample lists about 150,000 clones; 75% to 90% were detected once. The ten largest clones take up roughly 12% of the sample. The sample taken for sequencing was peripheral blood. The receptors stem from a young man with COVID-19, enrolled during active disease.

CDR3 sequence (DNA): TGTGCCAGCAGCTTTAGCGGGAGGGCCCTCGAGTACGAGCAGTACTTC. This codes for CASSFSGRALEYEQYF. The rearrangement joins TRBV7-2 to TRBJ2-7, with 11 nucleotides matching TRBD2. There are 16 residues in the CDR3. Germline V lookup: CDR1 SGHTA, CDR2 FQGNSA. V lost 3 bases, J lost 4 bases, and 8 bases stayed unmatched.

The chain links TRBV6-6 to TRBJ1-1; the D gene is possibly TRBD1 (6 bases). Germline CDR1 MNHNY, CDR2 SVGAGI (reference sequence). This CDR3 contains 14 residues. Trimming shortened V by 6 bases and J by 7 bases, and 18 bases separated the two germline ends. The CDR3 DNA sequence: TGTGCCAGCAGGCCAGGGACAATGCTTCTTGAAGCTTTCTTT. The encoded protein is CASRPGTMLLEAFF.

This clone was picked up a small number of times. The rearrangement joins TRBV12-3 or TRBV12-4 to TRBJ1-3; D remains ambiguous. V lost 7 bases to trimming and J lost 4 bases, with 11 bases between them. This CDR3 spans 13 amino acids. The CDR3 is CASTTGEGNTIYF. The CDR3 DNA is TGTGCCAGCACCACCGGGGAGGGAAACACCATATATTTT.

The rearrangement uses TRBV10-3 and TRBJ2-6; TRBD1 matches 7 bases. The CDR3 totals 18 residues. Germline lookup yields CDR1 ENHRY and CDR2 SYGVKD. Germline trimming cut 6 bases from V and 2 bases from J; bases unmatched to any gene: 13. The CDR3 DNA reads TGTGCCATCAGCCCACAGGGGCTCCTTCGAACTGGGGCCAACGTCCTGACTTTC. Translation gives CAISPQGLLRTGANVLTF.

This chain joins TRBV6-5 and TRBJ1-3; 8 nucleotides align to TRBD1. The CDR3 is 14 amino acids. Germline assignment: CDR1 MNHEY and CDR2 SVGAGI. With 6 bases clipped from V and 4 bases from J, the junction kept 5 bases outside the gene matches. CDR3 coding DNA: TGTGCCAGCAGATTGGACAGGGTCGGAAACACCATATATTTT. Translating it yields CASRLDRVGNTIYF.

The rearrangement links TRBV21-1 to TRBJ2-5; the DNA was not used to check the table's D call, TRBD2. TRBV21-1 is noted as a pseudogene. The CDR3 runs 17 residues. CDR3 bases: TGTGCCAGCAAACCTGGGGCGGGAGGGCCTTCACAAGAGACCCAGTACTTC. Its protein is CASKPGAGGPSQETQYF.

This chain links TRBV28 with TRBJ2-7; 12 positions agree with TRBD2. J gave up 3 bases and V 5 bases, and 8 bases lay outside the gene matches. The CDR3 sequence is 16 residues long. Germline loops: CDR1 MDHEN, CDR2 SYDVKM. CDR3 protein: CASSPGGTSGFYEQYF. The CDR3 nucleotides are TGTGCCAGCAGTCCGGGGGGGACTAGCGGGTTCTACGAGCAGTACTTC.

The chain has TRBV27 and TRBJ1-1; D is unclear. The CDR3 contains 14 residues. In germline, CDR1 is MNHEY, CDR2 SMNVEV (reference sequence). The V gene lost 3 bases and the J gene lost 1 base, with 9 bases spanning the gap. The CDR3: CASSFRGTNTEAFF. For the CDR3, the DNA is TGTGCCAGCAGTTTTCGGGGTACGAACACTGAAGCTTTCTTT.

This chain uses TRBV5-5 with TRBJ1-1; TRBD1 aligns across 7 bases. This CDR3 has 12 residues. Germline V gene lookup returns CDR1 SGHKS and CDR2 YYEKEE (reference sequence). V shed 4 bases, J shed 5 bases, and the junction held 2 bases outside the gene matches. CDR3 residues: CASSPGGTEAFF. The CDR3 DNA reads TGTGCCAGCAGCCCAGGGGGGACTGAAGCTTTCTTT.

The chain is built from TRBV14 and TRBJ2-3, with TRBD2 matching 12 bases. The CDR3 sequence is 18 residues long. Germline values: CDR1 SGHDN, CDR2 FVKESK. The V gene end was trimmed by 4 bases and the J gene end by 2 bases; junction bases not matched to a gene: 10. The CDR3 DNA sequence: TGTGCCAGCAGCCCCCCGGCTAGCGGGAGGGAGCTCACAGATACGCAGTATTTT. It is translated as CASSPPASGRELTDTQYF.

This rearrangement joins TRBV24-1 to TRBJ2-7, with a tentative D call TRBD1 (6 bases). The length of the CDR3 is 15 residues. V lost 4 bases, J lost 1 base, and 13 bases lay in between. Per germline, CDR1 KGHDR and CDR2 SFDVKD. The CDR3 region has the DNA TGTGCCACCAGTGACGCACAGGGAAGATCCTACGAGCAGTACTTC. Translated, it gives CATSDAQGRSYEQYF.

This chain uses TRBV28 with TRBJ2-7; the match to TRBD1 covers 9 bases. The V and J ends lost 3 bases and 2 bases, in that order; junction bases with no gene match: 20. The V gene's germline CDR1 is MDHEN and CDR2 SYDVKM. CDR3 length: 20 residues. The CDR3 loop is CASSFLAASNRDRVTYEQYF. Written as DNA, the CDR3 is TGTGCCAGCAGTTTCCTCGCCGCATCCAACCGGGACAGGGTGACCTACGAGCAGTACTTC.

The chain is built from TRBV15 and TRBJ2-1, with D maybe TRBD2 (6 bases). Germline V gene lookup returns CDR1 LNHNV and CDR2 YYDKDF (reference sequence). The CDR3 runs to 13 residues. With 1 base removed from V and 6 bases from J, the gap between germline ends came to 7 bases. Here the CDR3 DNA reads TGTGCCACCAGCAGAGGACTAGTCAATGAGCAGTTCTTC. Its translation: CATSRGLVNEQFF.

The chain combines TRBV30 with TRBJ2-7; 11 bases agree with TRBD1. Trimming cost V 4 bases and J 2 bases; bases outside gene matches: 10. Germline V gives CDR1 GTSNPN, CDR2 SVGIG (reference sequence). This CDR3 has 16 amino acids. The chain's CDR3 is CAWMTRGGQGAYEQYF. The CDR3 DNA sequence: TGTGCCTGGATGACGCGGGGGGGACAGGGGGCCTACGAGCAGTACTTC.

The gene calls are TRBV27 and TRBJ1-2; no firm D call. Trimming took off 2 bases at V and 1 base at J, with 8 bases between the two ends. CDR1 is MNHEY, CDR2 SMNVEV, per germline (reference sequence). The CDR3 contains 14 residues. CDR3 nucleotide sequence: TGTGCCAGCAGTTTAAGAGGCTTTAACTATGGCTACACCTTC. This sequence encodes CASSLRGFNYGYTF.

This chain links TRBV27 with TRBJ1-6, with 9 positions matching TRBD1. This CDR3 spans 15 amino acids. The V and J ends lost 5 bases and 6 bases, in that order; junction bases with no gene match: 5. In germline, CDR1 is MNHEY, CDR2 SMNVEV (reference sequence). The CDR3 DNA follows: TGTGCCAGCAGTCTGTACAGGGGGCTTAATTCACCCCTCCACTTT. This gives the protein CASSLYRGLNSPLHF.

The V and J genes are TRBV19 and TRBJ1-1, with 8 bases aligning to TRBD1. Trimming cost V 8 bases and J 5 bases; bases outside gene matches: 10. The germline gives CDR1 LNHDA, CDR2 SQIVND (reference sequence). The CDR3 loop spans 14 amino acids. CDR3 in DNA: TGTGCCAGTGTCCCCAGGGGGCTAAAGACTGAAGCTTTCTTT. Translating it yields CASVPRGLKTEAFF.

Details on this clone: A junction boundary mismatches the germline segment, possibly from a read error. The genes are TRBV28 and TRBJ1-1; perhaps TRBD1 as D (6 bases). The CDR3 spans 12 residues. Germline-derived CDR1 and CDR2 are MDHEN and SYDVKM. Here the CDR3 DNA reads TGTGCCAGCAGTCAGGGGAACGCTGAAGCTTTCTTT. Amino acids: CASSQGNAEAFF.

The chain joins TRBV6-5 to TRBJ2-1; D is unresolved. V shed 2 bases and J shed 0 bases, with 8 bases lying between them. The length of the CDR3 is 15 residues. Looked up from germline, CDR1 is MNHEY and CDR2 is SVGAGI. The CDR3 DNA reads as TGTGCCAGCAGTTACGCACAGAGCTCCTACAATGAGCAGTTCTTC. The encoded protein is CASSYAQSSYNEQFF.

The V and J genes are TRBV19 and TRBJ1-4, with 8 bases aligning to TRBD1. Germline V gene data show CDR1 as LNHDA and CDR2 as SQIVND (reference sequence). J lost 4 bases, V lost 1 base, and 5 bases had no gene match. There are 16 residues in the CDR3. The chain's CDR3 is CASSIGTGSGNEKLFF. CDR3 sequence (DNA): TGTGCCAGTAGTATAGGGACAGGGTCGGGTAATGAAAAACTGTTTTTT. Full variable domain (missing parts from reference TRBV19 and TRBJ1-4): DGGITQSPKYLFRKEGQNVTLSCEQNLNHDAMYWYRQDPGQGLRLIYYSQIVNDFQKGDIAEGYSVSREKKESFPLTVTSAQKNPTAFYLCASSIGTGSGNEKLFFGSGTQLSVL.

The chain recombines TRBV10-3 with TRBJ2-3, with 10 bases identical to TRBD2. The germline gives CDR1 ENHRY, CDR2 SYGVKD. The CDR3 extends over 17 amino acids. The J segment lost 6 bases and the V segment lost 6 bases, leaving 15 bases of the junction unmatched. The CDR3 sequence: CAIRGTALAGVMDTQYF. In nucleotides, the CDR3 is TGTGCCATCAGAGGGACAGCCCTAGCGGGAGTAATGGATACGCAGTATTTT.

The CDR3 nucleotides are TGTGCCAGCAGCTTAGGACAGAGCTCTGGAAACACCATATATTTT. It translates to CASSLGQSSGNTIYF. V and J are TRBV11-2 and TRBJ1-3, with a possible D match to TRBD1 (5 bases). CDR3 length equals 15 residues. Looked up from germline, CDR1 is SGHAT and CDR2 is FQNNGV. Trimming stripped 1 base from V and 0 bases from J, with 7 bases between.

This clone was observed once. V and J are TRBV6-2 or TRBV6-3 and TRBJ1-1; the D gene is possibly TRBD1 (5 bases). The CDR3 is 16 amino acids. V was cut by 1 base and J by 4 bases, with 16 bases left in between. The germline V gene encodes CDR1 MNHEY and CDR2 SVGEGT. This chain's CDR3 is CASSYLGFRGGTEAFF. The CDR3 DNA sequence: TGTGCCAGCAGTTACTTGGGTTTTAGGGGCGGCACTGAAGCTTTCTTT.

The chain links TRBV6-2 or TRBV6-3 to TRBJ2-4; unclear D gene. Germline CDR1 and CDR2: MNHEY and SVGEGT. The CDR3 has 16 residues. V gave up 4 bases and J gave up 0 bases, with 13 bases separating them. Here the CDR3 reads CASSLDSQIAKNIQYF. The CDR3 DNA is TGTGCCAGCAGTTTAGACTCCCAAATAGCCAAAAACATTCAGTACTTC.

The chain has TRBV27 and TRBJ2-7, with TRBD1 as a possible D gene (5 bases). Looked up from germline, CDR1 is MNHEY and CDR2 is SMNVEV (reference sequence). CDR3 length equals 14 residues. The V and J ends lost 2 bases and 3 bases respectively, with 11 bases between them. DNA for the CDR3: TGTGCCAGCAGTTTAGGGAACAGGATCTACGAGCAGTACTTC. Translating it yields CASSLGNRIYEQYF.

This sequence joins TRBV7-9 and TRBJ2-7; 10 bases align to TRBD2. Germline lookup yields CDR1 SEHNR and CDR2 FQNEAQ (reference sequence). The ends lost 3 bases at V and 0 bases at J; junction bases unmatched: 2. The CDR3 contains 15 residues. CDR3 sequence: CASSLGLAFSYEQYF. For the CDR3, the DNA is TGTGCCAGCAGCTTGGGACTAGCGTTCTCCTACGAGCAGTACTTC.

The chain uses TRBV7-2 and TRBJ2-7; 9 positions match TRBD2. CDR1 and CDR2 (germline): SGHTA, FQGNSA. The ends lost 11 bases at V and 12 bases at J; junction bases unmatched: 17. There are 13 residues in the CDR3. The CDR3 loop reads CAGPGTSNYEGYF. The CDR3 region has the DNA TGTGCCGGGCCCGGGACTAGCAATTACGAGGGGTACTTC.

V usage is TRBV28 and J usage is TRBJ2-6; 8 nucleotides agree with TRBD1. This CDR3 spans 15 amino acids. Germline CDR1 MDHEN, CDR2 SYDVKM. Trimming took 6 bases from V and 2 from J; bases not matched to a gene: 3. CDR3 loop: CASSLQGAGANVLTF. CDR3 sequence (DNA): TGTGCCAGCAGCCTACAGGGGGCTGGGGCCAACGTCCTGACTTTC.

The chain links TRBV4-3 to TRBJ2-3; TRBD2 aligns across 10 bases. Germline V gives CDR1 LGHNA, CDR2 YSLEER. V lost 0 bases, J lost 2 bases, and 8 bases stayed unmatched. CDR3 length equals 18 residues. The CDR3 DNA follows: TGCGCCAGCAGCCAAGATCGCCTAGCGGGAGTCTTCACAGATACGCAGTATTTT. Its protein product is CASSQDRLAGVFTDTQYF.